This T cell receptor beta chain stems from a study of tumor and adjacent non-tumor tissue in lung cancer. Whole-study context: The cohort had 12 adenocarcinoma, 2 squamous cell and 1 small cell patients. Aged about 31 to 80 years, patients included roughly eleven men and roughly five women with stage I to III disease. Study observations and caveats: Normal lung showed higher cumulative top 100 clone frequency than tumor. TCR diversity was significantly greater in tumor than normal lung tissue.

To note about this clonotype: Its antigen is still unknown. A read error may produce the germline difference seen at one junction end.

Per germline, CDR1 SQVTM and CDR2 ANQGSEA. This CDR3 is built from 13 residues. A modified ARM-PCR protocol with three rounds of nested PCR amplified TCRbeta. Each CDR3 protein gets one entry after TCRdb re-called the multiplex PCR reads with MiXCR. This sample carries 50,000 or so distinct CDR3 sequences, about 70% of them seen once, and the ten largest clones take around a quarter. RNA was extracted from bulk tissue without any cell sorting. This non-tumor lung sample came from over 3 cm beyond the tumor edge. This sequence originates from a woman aged 55 to 70 with non-small cell lung cancer. This sequence joins TRBV29-1 and TRBJ1-6, with TRBD1 as a possible D gene (5 bases). Sample: distant non-tumor lung tissue. The CDR3 sequence is CSIDGAGNSLLHF. The CDR3 DNA is TGCAGCATTGACGGGGCAGGGAATTCACTCCTCCACTTT. Full variable domain (remainder filled in from reference TRBV29-1 and TRBJ1-6): SAVISQKPSRDICQRGTSLTIQCQVDSQVTMMFWYRQQPGQSLTLIATANQGSEATYESGFVIDKFPISRPNLTFSTLTVSNMSPEDSSIYLCSIDGAGNSLLHFGNGTRLTVT.